The subject of this entry is one T cell receptor beta chain. The record originates from a study of blood T cell repertoires in COVID-19. Study as a whole: Some COVID-19 samples were acute and others convalescent; all came from the United States, Italy and Spain. In each case, the material was cDNA or gDNA derived from T cells, B-cell-depleted T cells, or PBMCs.

The V and J ends lost 4 bases and 4 bases respectively, with 5 bases between them. The CDR3 length is 11 residues. In germline, CDR1 is SNHLY, CDR2 FYNNEI. As processed by the authors: Reference gene primer amplification in the assay estimated nucleated cell counts. The table came from immunoSEQ multiplex PCR; TCRdb's copy has only in-frame clones and leaves some out. V and J calls plus clone size are reproduced from that table; the DNA served to infer D and trimming. The table includes about 200,000 clones, about 85% detected once. The receptor comes from an elderly woman with acute or convalescent COVID-19. The chain recombines TRBV2 with TRBJ2-7, with D tentatively TRBD2 (5 bases). The sequenced material came from peripheral blood. The CDR3: CASSGEYEQYF. The CDR3 bases are TGTGCCAGCAGTGGGGAGTACGAGCAGTACTTC. The full variable domain, its missing parts supplied by reference TRBV2 and TRBJ2-7, is EPEVTQTPSHQVTQMGQEVILRCVPISNHLYFYWYRQILGQKVEFLVSFYNNEISEKSEIFDDQFSVERPDGSNFTLKIRSTKLEDSAMYFCASSGEYEQYFGPGTRLTVT.